This TCR beta chain was sequenced in a study of CD8+CD57+ T cells in acquired aplastic anemia. Turning to the study itself: Average DNA yield from sorted CD4+ and CD8+ cells was around 3 ug. General observations from the study: About 28 sequences, all CD8+ CDR3, were shared between patients and controls.

This CDR3 is built from 17 residues. Remarks on this clonotype: What it binds is unknown. The junction departs from germline at one end; a sequencing error may be responsible.

Genomic DNA templated the TCR beta VDJ and CDR3 profiling. MiXCR, run by TCRdb on the reads, gives a single entry per CDR3 protein. The table shows approximately 200,000 distinct CDR3 sequences, with approximately 57% occurring only once. The receptor's source is a human donor in good health. The material sequenced was sorted CD4+, CD8+, or CD8+CD57+ T cells (not recorded which) from PBMCs. The chain employs TRBV12-3 or TRBV12-4 and TRBJ2-2; 8 bases fit TRBD2. The CDR3 sequence is CASSFVAGPPNTVELFF. CDR3 sequence (DNA): TGTGCCAGCAGTTTCGTAGCGGGGCCCCCGAACACCGTGGAGCTGTTTTTT.